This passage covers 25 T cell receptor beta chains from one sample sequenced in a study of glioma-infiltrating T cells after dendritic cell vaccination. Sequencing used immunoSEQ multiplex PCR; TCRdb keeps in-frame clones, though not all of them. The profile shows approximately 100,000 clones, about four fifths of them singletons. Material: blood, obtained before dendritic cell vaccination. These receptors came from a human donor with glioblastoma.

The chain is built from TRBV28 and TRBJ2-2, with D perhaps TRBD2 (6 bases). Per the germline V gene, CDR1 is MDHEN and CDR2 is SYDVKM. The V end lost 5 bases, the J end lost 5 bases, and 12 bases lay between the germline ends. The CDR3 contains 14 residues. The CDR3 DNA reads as TGTGCCAGCAGTACCAATGGGGGGACCGGGGAGCTGTTTTTT. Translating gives CASSTNGGTGELFF.

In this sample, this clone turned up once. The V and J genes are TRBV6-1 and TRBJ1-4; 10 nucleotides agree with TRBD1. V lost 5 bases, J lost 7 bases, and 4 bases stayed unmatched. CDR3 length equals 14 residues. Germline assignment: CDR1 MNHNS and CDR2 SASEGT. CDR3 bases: TGTGCCAGCAGTCGGGACAGGGGAAGTGAAAAACTGTTTTTT. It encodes CASSRDRGSEKLFF.

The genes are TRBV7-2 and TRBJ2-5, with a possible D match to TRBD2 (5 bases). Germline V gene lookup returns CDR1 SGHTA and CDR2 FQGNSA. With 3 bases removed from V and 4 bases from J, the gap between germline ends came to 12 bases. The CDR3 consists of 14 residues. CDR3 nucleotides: TGTGCCAGCAGCTTTTCTCCCGGGGTAGAGACCCAGTACTTC. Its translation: CASSFSPGVETQYF.

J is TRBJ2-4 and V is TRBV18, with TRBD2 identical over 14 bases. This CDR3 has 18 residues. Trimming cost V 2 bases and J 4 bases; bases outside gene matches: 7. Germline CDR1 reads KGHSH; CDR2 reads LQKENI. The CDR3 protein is CASSPTPGTSGRKNIQYF. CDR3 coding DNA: TGTGCCAGCTCACCAACCCCCGGGACTAGCGGGAGAAAAAACATTCAGTACTTC.

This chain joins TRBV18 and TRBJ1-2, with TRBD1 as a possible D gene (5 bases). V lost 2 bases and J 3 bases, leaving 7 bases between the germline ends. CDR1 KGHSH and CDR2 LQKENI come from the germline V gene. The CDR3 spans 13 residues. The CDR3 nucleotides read TGTGCCAGCTCACCAGCACAGGACTATGGCTACACCTTC. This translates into CASSPAQDYGYTF.

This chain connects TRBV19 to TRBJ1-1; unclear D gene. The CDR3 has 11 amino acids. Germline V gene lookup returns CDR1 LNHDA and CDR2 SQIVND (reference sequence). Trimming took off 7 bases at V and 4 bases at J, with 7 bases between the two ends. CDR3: CASITSTEAFF. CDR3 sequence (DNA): TGTGCCAGTATTACGAGCACTGAAGCTTTCTTT.

This CDR3 is CASRARTGVREKLFF. CDR3 DNA: TGTGCCAGCAGGGCCCGGACAGGGGTACGGGAAAAACTGTTTTTT. The chain couples TRBV2 to TRBJ1-4; 9 bases are shared with TRBD1. Germline CDR1 is SNHLY and CDR2 is FYNNEI. The CDR3 is 15 residues long. The V segment lost 6 bases and the J segment 8 bases; nucleotides outside the gene matches: 10. The whole variable domain, remainder taken from reference TRBV2 and TRBJ1-4, is EPEVTQTPSHQVTQMGQEVILRCVPISNHLYFYWYRQILGQKVEFLVSFYNNEISEKSEIFDDQFSVERPDGSNFTLKIRSTKLEDSAMYFCASRARTGVREKLFFGSGTQLSVL.

DNA for the CDR3: TGTGCCAGCTTCGGACTAGCGGCAGATACGCAGTATTTT. Protein product: CASFGLAADTQYF. The chain is built from TRBV5-6 and TRBJ2-3; 10 bases map to TRBD2. The V segment lost 7 bases and the J segment 4 bases; nucleotides outside the gene matches: 3. The CDR3 is 13 amino acids. Germline V CDR1 and CDR2: SGHDT, YYEEEE.

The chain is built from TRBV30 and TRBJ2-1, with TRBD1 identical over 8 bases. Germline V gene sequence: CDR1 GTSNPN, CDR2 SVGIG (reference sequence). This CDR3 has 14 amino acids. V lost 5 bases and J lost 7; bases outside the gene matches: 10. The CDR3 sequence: CAWEMGTGNNEQFF. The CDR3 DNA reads TGTGCCTGGGAGATGGGGACAGGTAATAATGAGCAGTTCTTC. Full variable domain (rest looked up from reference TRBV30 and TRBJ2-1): SQTIHQWPATLVQPVGSPLSLECTVEGTSNPNLYWYRQAAGRGLQLLFYSVGIGQISSEVPQNLSASRPQDRQFILSSKKLLLSDSGFYLCAWEMGTGNNEQFFGPGTRLTVL.

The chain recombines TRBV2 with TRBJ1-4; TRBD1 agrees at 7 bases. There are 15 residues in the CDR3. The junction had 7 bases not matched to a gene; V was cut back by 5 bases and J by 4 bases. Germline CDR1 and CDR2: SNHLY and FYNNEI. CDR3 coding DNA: TGTGCCAGCAGTCGACAGGGCTCTTATAATGAAAAACTGTTTTTT. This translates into CASSRQGSYNEKLFF. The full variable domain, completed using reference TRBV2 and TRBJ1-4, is EPEVTQTPSHQVTQMGQEVILRCVPISNHLYFYWYRQILGQKVEFLVSFYNNEISEKSEIFDDQFSVERPDGSNFTLKIRSTKLEDSAMYFCASSRQGSYNEKLFFGSGTQLSVL.

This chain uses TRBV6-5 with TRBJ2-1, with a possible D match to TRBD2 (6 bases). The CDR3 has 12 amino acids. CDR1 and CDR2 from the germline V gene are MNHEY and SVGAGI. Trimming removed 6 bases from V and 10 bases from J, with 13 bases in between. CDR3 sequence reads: CASSNSGREQFF. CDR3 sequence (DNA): TGTGCCAGCAGCAATAGCGGAAGAGAGCAGTTCTTC.

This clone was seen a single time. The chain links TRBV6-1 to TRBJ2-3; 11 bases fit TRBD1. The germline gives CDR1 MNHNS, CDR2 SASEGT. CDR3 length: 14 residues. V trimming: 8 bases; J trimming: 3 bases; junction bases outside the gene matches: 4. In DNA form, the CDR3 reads TGTGCCAGCCGGGACAGGGGGTTTACAGATACGCAGTATTTT. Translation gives CASRDRGFTDTQYF.

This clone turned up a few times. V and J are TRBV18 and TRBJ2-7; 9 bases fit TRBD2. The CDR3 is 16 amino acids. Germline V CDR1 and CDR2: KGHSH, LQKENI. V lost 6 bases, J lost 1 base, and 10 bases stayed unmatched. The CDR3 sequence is CASSPGIAGVSYEQYF. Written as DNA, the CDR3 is TGTGCCAGCTCGCCGGGGATAGCGGGGGTGTCCTACGAGCAGTACTTC. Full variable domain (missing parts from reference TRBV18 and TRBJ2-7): NAGVMQNPRHLVRRRGQEARLRCSPMKGHSHVYWYRQLPEEGLKFMVYLQKENIIDESGMPKERFSAEFPKEGPSILRIQQVVRGDSAAYFCASSPGIAGVSYEQYFGPGTRLTVT.

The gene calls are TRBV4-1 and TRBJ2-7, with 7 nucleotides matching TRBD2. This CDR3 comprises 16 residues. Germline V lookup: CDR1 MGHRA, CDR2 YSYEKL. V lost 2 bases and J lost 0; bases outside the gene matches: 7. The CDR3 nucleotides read TGCGCCAGCAGCCAACTTCCGACTAGCCCCTCCTACGAGCAGTACTTC. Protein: CASSQLPTSPSYEQYF.

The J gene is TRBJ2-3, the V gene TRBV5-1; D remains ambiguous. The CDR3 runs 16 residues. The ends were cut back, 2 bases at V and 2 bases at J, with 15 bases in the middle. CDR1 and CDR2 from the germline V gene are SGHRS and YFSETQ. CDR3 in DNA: TGCGCCAGCAGCTTACGACACCCCTCCTCCACAGATACGCAGTATTTT. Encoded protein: CASSLRHPSSTDTQYF.

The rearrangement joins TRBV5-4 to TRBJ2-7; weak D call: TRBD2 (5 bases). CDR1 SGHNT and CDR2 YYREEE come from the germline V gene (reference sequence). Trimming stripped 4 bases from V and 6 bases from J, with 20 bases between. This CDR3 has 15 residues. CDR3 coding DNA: TGTGCCAGCAGCCGGGGTGGTTCGGGAACCCGCGAGCAGTACTTC. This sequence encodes CASSRGGSGTREQYF. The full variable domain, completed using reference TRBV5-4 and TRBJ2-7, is ETGVTQSPTHLIKTRGQQVTLRCSSQSGHNTVSWYQQALGQGPQFIFQYYREEENGRGNFPPRFSGLQFPNYSSELNVNALELDDSALYLCASSRGGSGTREQYFGPGTRLTVT.

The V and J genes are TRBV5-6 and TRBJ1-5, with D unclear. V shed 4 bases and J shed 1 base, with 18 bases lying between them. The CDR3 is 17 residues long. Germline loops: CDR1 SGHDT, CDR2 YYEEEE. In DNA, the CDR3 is TGTGCCAGCAGCGCCTCAGAATTAAGAATAAGCAATCAGCCCCAGCATTTT. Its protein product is CASSASELRISNQPQHF.

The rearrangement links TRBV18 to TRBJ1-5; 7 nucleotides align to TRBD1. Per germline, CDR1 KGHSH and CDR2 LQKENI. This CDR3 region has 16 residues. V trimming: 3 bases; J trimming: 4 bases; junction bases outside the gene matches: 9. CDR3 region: CASSPRVGQENQPQHF. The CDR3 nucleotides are TGTGCCAGCTCACCGAGAGTAGGACAGGAAAATCAGCCCCAGCATTTT.

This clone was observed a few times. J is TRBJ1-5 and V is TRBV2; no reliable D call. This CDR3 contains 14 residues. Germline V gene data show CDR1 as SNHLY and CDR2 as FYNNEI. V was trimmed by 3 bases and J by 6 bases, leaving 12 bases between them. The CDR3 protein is CASSDGGVVQPQHF. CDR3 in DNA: TGTGCCAGCAGTGACGGTGGAGTTGTTCAGCCCCAGCATTTT.

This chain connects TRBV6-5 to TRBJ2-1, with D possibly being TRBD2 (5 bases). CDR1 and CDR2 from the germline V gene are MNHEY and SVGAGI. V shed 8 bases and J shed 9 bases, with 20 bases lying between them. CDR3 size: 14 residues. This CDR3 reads CASSLTPLGSEQFF. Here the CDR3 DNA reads TGTGCCAGCTCCCTAACCCCACTAGGATCTGAGCAGTTCTTC.

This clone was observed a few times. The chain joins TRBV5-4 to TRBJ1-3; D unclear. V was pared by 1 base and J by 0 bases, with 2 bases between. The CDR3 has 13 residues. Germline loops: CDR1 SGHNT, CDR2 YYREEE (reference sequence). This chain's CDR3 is CASSLYSGNTIYF. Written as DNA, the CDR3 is TGTGCCAGCAGCTTGTACTCTGGAAACACCATATATTTT.

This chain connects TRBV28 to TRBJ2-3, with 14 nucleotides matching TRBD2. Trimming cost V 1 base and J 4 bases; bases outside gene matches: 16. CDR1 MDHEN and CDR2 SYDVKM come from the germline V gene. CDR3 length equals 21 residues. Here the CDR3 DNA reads TGTGCCAGCAGTTTATACGGGAGTTGGGGACTAGCGGGAGAAGTACCAGATACGCAGTATTTT. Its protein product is CASSLYGSWGLAGEVPDTQYF.

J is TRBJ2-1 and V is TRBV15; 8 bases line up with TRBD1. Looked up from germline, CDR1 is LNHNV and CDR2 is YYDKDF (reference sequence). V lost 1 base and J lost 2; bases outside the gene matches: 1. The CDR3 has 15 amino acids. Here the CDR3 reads CATSRGQGPYNEQFF. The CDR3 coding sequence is TGTGCCACCAGCAGAGGACAGGGGCCCTACAATGAGCAGTTCTTC.

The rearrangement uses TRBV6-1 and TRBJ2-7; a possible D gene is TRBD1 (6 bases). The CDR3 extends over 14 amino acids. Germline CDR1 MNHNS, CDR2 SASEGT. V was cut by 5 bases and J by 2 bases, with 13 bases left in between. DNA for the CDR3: TGTGCCAGCAGTTGGGACATTACAGCCTACGAGCAGTACTTC. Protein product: CASSWDITAYEQYF.

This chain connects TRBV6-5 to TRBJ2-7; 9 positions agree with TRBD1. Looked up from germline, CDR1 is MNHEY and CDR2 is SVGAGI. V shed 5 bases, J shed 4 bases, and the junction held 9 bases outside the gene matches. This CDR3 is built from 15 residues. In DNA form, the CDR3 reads TGTGCCAGCAGTCCCACCGGGACAGGGCGGTACGAGCAGTACTTC. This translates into CASSPTGTGRYEQYF.